This is a list of T cell receptor beta chains from one sample in a study of identifying expanded T cells in peripheral blood. Assay used: immunoSEQ multiplex PCR; TCRdb lists only in-frame clones, some missing. This sample has 100,000 to 150,000 clones, with 86% found just once. Input material: blood. Source of these receptors: a person aged 18-70 years in good health. Both conserved end residues are trimmed from each CDR3.

V gene	J gene	CDR3 protein
TRBV28	TRBJ2-7	ASRIPGPSSYEQY
TRBV15	TRBJ2-3	ATSRDEAGGTDTQY
TRBV6-5	TRBJ1-2	ASSYEGQGTYYGYT
TRBV5-1	TRBJ1-1	ASSSAAGSSEAF
TRBV23-1	TRBJ1-1	ASTRGRFGTTEAF
TRBV6-6	TRBJ1-2	ASSYVSYGYT
TRBV5-6	TRBJ2-6	ASSGRSFSGANVLT
TRBV6-5	TRBJ2-1	ASSHGTLGDNEQF
TRBV28	TRBJ1-2	ASSFKGGYT
TRBV10-2	TRBJ2-3	ALRGTQPTDTQY
TRBV2	TRBJ1-3	ASSHPGQGSTRSGNTIY
TRBV4-2	TRBJ1-2	ASSQAGNNYGYT
TRBV5-5	TRBJ1-5	ASSLFENQPQH
TRBV19	TRBJ1-5	ASAALRDKQPNQPQH
TRBV12-5	TRBJ2-4	ASRTGEAKNIQY
TRBV6-1	TRBJ1-4	ASTSIEKLF
TRBV4-3	TRBJ2-5	ASSQLGIQETQY